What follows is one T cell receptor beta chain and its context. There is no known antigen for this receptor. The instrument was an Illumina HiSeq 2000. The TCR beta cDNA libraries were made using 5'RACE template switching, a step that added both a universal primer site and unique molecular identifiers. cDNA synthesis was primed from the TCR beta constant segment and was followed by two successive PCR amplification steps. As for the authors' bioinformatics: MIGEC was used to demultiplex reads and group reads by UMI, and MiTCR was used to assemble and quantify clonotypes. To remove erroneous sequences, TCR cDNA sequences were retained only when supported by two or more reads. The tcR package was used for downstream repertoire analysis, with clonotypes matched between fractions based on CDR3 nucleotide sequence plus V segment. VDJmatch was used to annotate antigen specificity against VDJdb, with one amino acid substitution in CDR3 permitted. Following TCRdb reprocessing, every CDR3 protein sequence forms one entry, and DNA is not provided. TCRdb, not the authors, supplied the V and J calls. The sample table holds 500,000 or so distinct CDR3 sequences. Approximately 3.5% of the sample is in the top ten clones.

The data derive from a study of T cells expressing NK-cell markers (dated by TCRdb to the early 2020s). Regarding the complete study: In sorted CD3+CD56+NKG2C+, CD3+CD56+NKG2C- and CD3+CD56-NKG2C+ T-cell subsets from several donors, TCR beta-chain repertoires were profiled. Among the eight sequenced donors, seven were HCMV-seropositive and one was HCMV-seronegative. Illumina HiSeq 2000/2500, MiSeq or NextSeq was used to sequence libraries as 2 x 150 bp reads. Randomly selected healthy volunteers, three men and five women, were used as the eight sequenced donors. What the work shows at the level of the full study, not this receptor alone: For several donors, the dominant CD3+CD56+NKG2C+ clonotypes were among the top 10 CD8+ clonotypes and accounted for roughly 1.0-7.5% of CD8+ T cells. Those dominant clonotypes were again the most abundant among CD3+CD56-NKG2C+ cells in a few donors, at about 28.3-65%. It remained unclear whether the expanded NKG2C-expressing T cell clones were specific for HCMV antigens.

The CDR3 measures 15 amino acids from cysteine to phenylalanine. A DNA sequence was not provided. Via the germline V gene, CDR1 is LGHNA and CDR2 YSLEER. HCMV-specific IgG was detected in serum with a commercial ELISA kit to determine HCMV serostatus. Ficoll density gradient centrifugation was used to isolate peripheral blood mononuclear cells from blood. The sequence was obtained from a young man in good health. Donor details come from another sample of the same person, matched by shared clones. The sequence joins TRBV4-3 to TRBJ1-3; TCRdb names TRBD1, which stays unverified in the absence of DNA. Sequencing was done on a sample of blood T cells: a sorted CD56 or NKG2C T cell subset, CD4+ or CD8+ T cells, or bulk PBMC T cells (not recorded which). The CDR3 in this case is CASSQGAGAGNTIYF.